One T cell receptor beta chain is described in this entry. Its antigen is unidentified. Stated time point: after dendritic cell vaccination, including at tumor progression/relapse. This record comes from a study of glioma-infiltrating T cells after dendritic cell vaccination. Findings of the study overall: Longer survival after dendritic cell vaccination followed higher pretreatment TIL content. The cohort had few patients with full blood and tumor sets.

Amplification used 60 V beta primers and 13 J beta primers. TCRdb keeps only in-frame clones here, not all; method: immunoSEQ multiplex PCR. The sample has some 91,000 clones, more than 80% seen once. Germline CDR1 and CDR2: MNHNS and SASEGT. This CDR3 has 14 residues. The V and J ends lost 1 base and 7 bases, in that order; junction bases with no gene match: 3. This receptor was identified in a human donor with glioblastoma. The starting material was blood, obtained after dendritic cell vaccination. This chain joins TRBV6-1 and TRBJ2-1; TRBD2 matches 8 bases. The CDR3 sequence: CASSEGSGTNEQFF. The CDR3 nucleotides read TGTGCCAGCAGTGAAGGTAGCGGGACGAATGAGCAGTTCTTC.